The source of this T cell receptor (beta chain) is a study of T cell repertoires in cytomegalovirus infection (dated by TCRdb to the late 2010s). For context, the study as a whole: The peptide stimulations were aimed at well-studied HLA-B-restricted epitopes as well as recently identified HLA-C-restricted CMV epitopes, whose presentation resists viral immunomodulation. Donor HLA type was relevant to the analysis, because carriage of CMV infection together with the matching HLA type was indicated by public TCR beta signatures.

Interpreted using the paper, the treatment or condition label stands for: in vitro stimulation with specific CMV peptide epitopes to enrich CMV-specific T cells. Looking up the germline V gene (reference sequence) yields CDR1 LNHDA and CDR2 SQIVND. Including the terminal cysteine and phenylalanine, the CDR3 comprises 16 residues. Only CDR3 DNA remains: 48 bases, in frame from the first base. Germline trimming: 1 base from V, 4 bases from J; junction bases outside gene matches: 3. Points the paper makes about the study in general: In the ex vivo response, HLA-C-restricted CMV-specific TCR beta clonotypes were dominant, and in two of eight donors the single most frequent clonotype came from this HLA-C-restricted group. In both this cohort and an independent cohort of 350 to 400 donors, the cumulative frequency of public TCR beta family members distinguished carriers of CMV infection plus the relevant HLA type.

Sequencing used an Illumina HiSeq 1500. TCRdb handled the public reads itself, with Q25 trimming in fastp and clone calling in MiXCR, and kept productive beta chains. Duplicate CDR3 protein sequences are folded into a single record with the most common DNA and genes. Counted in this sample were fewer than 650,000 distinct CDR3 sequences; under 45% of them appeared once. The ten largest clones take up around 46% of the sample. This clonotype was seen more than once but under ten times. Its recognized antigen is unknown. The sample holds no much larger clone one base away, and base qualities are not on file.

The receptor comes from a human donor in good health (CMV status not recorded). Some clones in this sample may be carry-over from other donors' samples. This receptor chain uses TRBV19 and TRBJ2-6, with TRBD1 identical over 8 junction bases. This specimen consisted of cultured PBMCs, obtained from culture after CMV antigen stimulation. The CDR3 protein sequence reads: CASSIAGQAGANVLTF. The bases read TGTGCCAGTAGTATAGCGGGACAGGCCGGGGCCAACGTCCTGACTTTC.